This T cell receptor beta chain was captured by sequencing in a study of cytomegalovirus exposure and HLA in healthy donors. About the study: The 90 to 150 validation repertoires and the approximately 690 first-cohort repertoires shared a platform, a later analysis reported.

An approximately 120-subject validation cohort, separate from the 666-subject first cohort, supplied the donors. Trimming took 1 base from V and 4 from J; bases not matched to a gene: 3. The CDR3 is 16 amino acids. CDR1 MNHEY and CDR2 SMNVEV come from the germline V gene (reference sequence). Of note for this clone: Its antigen is unidentified. In the same sample, other DNA sequences code for this CDR3.

Overall study results and limits: It was reported that the classifier diagnosed cytomegalovirus status with high specificity and sensitivity in both the original and validation cohorts. First-cohort TCR clusters were later found to tend to co-occur in the 130 or so validation repertoires.

The protocol was immunoSEQ multiplex PCR, while the TCRdb copy is restricted to in-frame clones and leaves out a portion. The sample has approximately 170,000 clones; 84% are singletons. The TCR originated in a man aged 25-40 years in good health and CMV-seropositive. V gene TRBV27 combines with J gene TRBJ1-6; 8 bases fit TRBD1. The sequenced material came from PBMCs. The CDR3 here is CASSLWTGKYNSPLHF. CDR3 in DNA: TGTGCCAGCAGTTTATGGACAGGGAAGTATAATTCACCCCTCCACTTT.